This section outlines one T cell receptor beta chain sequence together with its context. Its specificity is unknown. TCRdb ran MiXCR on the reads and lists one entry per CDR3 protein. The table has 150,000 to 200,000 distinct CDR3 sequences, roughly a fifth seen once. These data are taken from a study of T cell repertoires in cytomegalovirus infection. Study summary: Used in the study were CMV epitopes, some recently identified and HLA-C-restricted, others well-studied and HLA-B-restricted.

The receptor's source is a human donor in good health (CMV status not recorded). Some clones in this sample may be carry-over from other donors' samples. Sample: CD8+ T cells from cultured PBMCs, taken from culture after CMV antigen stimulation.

CDR3 bases: TGTGCCAGCAGCCAACCCCTGAGCAGGGGGAACACTGAAGCTTTCTTT. Protein product: CASSQPLSRGNTEAFF. This rearrangement joins TRBV4-2 to TRBJ1-1; weak D call: TRBD1 (6 bases). CDR3 length: 16 residues. V was trimmed by 2 bases and J by 1 base, leaving 14 bases between them. Per germline, CDR1 LGHNA and CDR2 YNFKEQ.